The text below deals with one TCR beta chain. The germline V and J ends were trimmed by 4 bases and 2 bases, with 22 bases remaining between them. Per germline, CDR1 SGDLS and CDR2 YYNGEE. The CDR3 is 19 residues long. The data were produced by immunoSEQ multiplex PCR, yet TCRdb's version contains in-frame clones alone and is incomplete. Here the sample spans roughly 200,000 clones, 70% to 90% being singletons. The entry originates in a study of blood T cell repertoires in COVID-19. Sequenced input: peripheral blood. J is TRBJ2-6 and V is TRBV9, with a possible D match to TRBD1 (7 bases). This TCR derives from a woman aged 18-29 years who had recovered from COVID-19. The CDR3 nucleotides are TGTGCCAGCAGCACCCCGGAACAGGGGAGGAGGACTGGGGCCAACGTCCTGACTTTC. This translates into CASSTPEQGRRTGANVLTF.